The rows below give T cell receptor beta chains drawn from one sample of a study of response to subunit inactivated influenza vaccine. TCRdb analysed the RT-PCR reads with MiXCR anew, one entry per CDR3 protein. The sample yields fewer than 800,000 distinct CDR3 sequences, less than 20% seen once. Sequenced material: PBMCs from blood, taken 12 days after vaccination. The receptors originated from a man aged 45-65 years who received an inactivated influenza vaccine. Both conserved end residues are part of each CDR3. The D gene is left open where the match is weak. Clone size, where shown, is once, few, many, or a class for clones that have expanded.

J gene | CDR3 length | D gene | clone size | V gene | CDR3 protein | CDR3 DNA
TRBJ2-5 | 16 | TRBD1 | few | TRBV7-9 | CASSLSSQGAGETQYF | TGTGCCAGCAGCTTATCTTCACAGGGGGCAGGGGAGACCCAGTACTTC
TRBJ2-1 | 17 | TRBD2 | few | TRBV6-5 | CASSYSLAGRENNEQFF | TGTGCCAGCAGTTATTCGCTAGCGGGTCGCGAGAACAATGAGCAGTTCTTC
TRBJ2-1 | 15 | TRBD1 | many | TRBV12-3/TRBV12-4 | CASSLRTGGFHEQFF | TGTGCCAGCAGTTTGAGGACAGGGGGCTTCCATGAGCAGTTCTTC
TRBJ2-6 | 15 | . | . | TRBV20-1 | CSARDSTSGANVLTF | TGCAGTGCTAGGGACAGCACCTCTGGGGCCAACGTCCTGACTTTC
TRBJ2-1 | 16 | TRBD2 | many | TRBV4-3 | CASSQAETSGNNEQFF | TGCGCCAGCAGCCAAGCGGAGACTAGCGGGAACAATGAGCAGTTCTTC
TRBJ2-2 | 18 | TRBD2 | . | TRBV6-2/TRBV6-3 | CASSYGIASGVYTGELFF | TGTGCCAGCAGTTACGGTATTGCTAGCGGTGTTTACACCGGGGAGCTGTTTTTT
TRBJ2-2 | 17 | TRBD2 | few | TRBV14 | CASSPFRADRGAGELFF | TGTGCCAGCAGCCCCTTCCGGGCAGACCGGGGGGCCGGGGAGCTGTTTTTT
TRBJ1-5 | 16 | . | few | TRBV5-5 | CASSLAAGGNSQPQHF | TGTGCCAGCAGCTTGGCCGCCGGGGGTAACTCTCAGCCCCAGCATTTT
TRBJ1-1 | 14 | . | few | TRBV27 | CASSGGFSNTEAFF | TGTGCCAGCAGTGGAGGATTTTCGAACACTGAAGCTTTCTTT
TRBJ2-1 | 14 | . | few | TRBV24-1 | CATSGFGTDNEQFF | TGTGCCACCAGTGGGTTCGGGACTGATAATGAGCAGTTCTTC
TRBJ1-2 | 12 | . | . | TRBV20-1 | CSAPPGVYGYTF | TGCAGTGCTCCCCCGGGGGTTTATGGCTACACCTTC
TRBJ1-3 | 16 | . | . | TRBV5-1 | CASSLERSGAGNTIYF | TGCGCCAGCAGCTTGGAGCGGAGCGGAGCTGGAAACACCATATATTTT
TRBJ1-1 | 15 | . | many | TRBV5-1 | CASSSGTRMNTEAFF | TGCGCCAGCAGCTCCGGGACACGCATGAACACTGAAGCTTTCTTT
TRBJ2-3 | 11 | . | few | TRBV20-1 | CSAHDTDTQYF | TGCAGTGCTCATGACACAGATACGCAGTATTTT
TRBJ2-1 | 13 | . | . | TRBV5-1 | CASRPTEYNEQFF | TGCGCCAGCCGCCCGACTGAATACAATGAGCAGTTCTTC
TRBJ1-1 | 15 | TRBD1 | . | TRBV6-2/TRBV6-3 | CASRHYRGLNTEAFF | TGTGCCAGCAGGCACTACAGGGGGCTGAACACTGAAGCTTTCTTT
TRBJ2-6 | 15 | TRBD1 | . | TRBV12-3/TRBV12-4 | CASSTGQGKANVLNF | TGTGCCAGCAGTACGGGACAGGGCAAGGCCAACGTCCTGAATTTC
TRBJ1-1 | 13 | . | few | TRBV11-2 | CASSLSLNIEAFF | TGTGCCAGCAGCTTAAGCCTGAACATTGAAGCTTTCTTT
TRBJ1-6 | 14 | . | . | TRBV9 | CASSVEPGGSPLHF | TGTGCCAGCAGCGTAGAGCCGGGGGGTTCACCCCTCCACTTT
TRBJ1-4 | 14 | . | many | TRBV12-3/TRBV12-4 | CASSPGGPTIRMFF | TGTGCCAGCAGTCCCGGAGGGCCCACCATTAGGATGTTTTTT
TRBJ2-3 | 14 | . | many | TRBV3-1 | CASRARGGTDTQYF | TGTGCCAGCAGGGCACGGGGTGGCACAGATACGCAGTATTTT
TRBJ1-1 | 14 | . | many | TRBV11-2 | CASSPDRGNTEAFF | TGTGCCAGCAGCCCGGACAGAGGGAACACTGAAGCTTTCTTT
TRBJ2-2 | 15 | TRBD1 | few | TRBV6-1 | CASSPSRDSGQELFF | TGTGCCAGCAGTCCCTCCCGGGACAGCGGCCAAGAGCTGTTTTTT
TRBJ2-5 | 14 | . | few | TRBV7-9 | CASSRTVNQETQYF | TGTGCCAGCAGCCGGACGGTAAACCAAGAGACCCAGTACTTC
TRBJ2-3 | 11 | . | . | TRBV10-3 | CATAATDTQYF | TGTGCCACTGCCGCTACAGATACGCAGTATTTT
TRBJ1-1 | 15 | . | . | TRBV4-3 | CASSQVSQLNTEAFF | TGCGCCAGCAGCCAAGTTAGTCAGCTAAACACTGAAGCTTTCTTT
TRBJ2-7 | 13 | . | many | TRBV5-5 | CASKSGSAYEQYF | TGTGCCAGCAAGTCGGGGTCAGCCTACGAGCAGTACTTC
TRBJ2-7 | 13 | . | . | TRBV20-1 | CSASLLFPYEQYF | TGCAGTGCTAGTCTGCTGTTCCCCTACGAGCAGTACTTC
TRBJ2-1 | 13 | . | . | TRBV10-3 | CAISAHRNNEQFF | TGTGCCATCAGTGCTCACAGAAACAATGAGCAGTTCTTC
TRBJ1-2 | 16 | . | . | TRBV7-2 | CASSLVQVAGSYGYTF | TGTGCCAGCAGCTTAGTTCAGGTGGCGGGGAGCTATGGCTACACCTTC
TRBJ2-6 | 14 | . | few | TRBV6-1 | CASSEGVGANVLTF | TGTGCCAGCAGTGAAGGGGTGGGGGCCAACGTCCTGACTTTC
TRBJ1-5 | 12 | . | few | TRBV6-2/TRBV6-3 | CASSRDQRAQHF | TGTGCCAGCAGTCGGGATCAAAGAGCCCAGCATTTT
TRBJ2-3 | 15 | . | . | TRBV7-2 | CASSLTSFGTDTQYF | TGTGCCAGCAGCCTCACTAGCTTTGGCACAGATACGCAGTATTTT
TRBJ2-5 | 14 | . | many | TRBV5-6 | CASSLGYLQETQYF | TGTGCCAGCAGCTTGGGGTACCTCCAAGAGACCCAGTACTTC
TRBJ2-7 | 15 | TRBD2 | . | TRBV7-3 | CASSQSSSGVYEQYF | TGTGCCAGCAGCCAATCTTCTAGCGGAGTATACGAGCAGTACTTC
TRBJ1-6 | 14 | . | few | TRBV6-5 | CASRLGQNNSPLHF | TGTGCCAGCAGACTCGGACAGAATAATTCACCCCTCCACTTT
TRBJ2-2 | 16 | . | few | TRBV7-2 | CASRSPGALNTGELFF | TGTGCCAGCAGAAGCCCCGGGGCCCTAAACACCGGGGAGCTGTTTTTT
TRBJ2-5 | 11 | . | . | TRBV20-1 | CSARTQETQYF | TGCAGTGCCCGGACGCAAGAGACCCAGTACTTC
TRBJ2-5 | 13 | TRBD1 | . | TRBV20-1 | CSAVQGARETQYF | TGCAGTGCTGTACAGGGGGCTAGAGAGACCCAGTACTTC
TRBJ1-2 | 15 | . | . | TRBV12-3/TRBV12-4 | CASSSGRKSLYGYTF | TGTGCCAGCAGTTCGGGACGCAAATCACTCTATGGCTACACCTTC
TRBJ2-1 | 17 | . | few | TRBV11-2 | CASSLTRRWRSYNEQFF | TGTGCCAGCAGCTTAACGAGGCGGTGGAGGTCCTACAATGAGCAGTTCTTC